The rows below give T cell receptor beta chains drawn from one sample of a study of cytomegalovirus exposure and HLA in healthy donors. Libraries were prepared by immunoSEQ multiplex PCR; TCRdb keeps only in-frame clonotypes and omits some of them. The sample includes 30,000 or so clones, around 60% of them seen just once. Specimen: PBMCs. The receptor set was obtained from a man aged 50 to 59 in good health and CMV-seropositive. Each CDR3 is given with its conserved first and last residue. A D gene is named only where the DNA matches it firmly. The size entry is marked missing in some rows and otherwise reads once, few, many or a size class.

CDR3aa: CSAQTGGGYGYTF; CDR3nt: TGCAGCGCGCAGACAGGGGGCGGCTATGGCTACACCTTC; j_gene: TRBJ1-2; d_gene: TRBD1; v_gene: TRBV29-1; abundance: once
CDR3aa: CASSVGWDRVNEQFF; CDR3nt: TGTGCCAGCAGCGTAGGTTGGGACAGGGTCAATGAGCAGTTCTTC; j_gene: TRBJ2-1; d_gene: TRBD1; v_gene: TRBV9; abundance: few
CDR3aa: CSVARGETQYF; CDR3nt: TGCAGCGTTGCAAGAGGGGAGACCCAGTACTTC; j_gene: TRBJ2-5; d_gene: .; v_gene: TRBV29-1; abundance: .
CDR3aa: CASSFSGTGSSEQYF; CDR3nt: TGTGCCAGCAGCTTTTCCGGGACAGGGTCCTCCGAGCAGTACTTC; j_gene: TRBJ2-7; d_gene: TRBD1; v_gene: TRBV7-9; abundance: .
CDR3aa: CASSVLGLPYEQYF; CDR3nt: TGTGCCAGCAGCGTCTTGGGACTCCCATACGAGCAGTACTTC; j_gene: TRBJ2-7; d_gene: .; v_gene: TRBV11-2; abundance: .
CDR3aa: CASSRKTGTRYEQYF; CDR3nt: TGTGCCAGCAGTCGTAAGACAGGGACCCGCTACGAGCAGTACTTC; j_gene: TRBJ2-7; d_gene: TRBD1; v_gene: TRBV28; abundance: .
CDR3aa: CASSIAGGGDEQFF; CDR3nt: TGCGCCAGCAGCATAGCGGGAGGCGGGGATGAGCAGTTCTTC; j_gene: TRBJ2-1; d_gene: TRBD2; v_gene: TRBV5-1; abundance: .
CDR3aa: CASSSGQNYGYTF; CDR3nt: TGTGCCAGCAGCTCGGGACAAAACTATGGCTACACCTTC; j_gene: TRBJ1-2; d_gene: .; v_gene: TRBV7-2; abundance: .
CDR3aa: CASSLGTSGDTQYF; CDR3nt: TGCGCCAGCAGCCTAGGGACTAGCGGGGATACGCAGTATTTT; j_gene: TRBJ2-3; d_gene: TRBD2; v_gene: TRBV5-1; abundance: few
CDR3aa: CASNTGGYTF; CDR3nt: TGTGCCAGCAATACAGGTGGCTACACCTTC; j_gene: TRBJ1-2; d_gene: .; v_gene: TRBV2; abundance: .
CDR3aa: CASSESDRGFRSEQYF; CDR3nt: TGTGCCAGCAGCGAATCGGACAGGGGCTTCCGGTCCGAGCAGTACTTC; j_gene: TRBJ2-7; d_gene: TRBD1; v_gene: TRBV9; abundance: .
CDR3aa: CAWSPPGEQYF; CDR3nt: TGTGCCTGGAGTCCCCCGGGAGAGCAGTACTTC; j_gene: TRBJ2-7; d_gene: .; v_gene: TRBV30; abundance: .
CDR3aa: CASSYTSRLYNEQFF; CDR3nt: TGTGCCAGCAGTTACACTAGCCGCCTTTACAATGAGCAGTTCTTC; j_gene: TRBJ2-1; d_gene: .; v_gene: TRBV6-5; abundance: once
CDR3aa: CASSSDGILQETQYF; CDR3nt: TGCGCCAGCAGCTCTGACGGGATCCTGCAAGAGACCCAGTACTTC; j_gene: TRBJ2-5; d_gene: .; v_gene: TRBV5-1; abundance: .
CDR3aa: CASSPQGSFDYTF; CDR3nt: TGCGCCAGCAGCCCTCAGGGATCTTTTGACTACACCTTC; j_gene: TRBJ1-2; d_gene: .; v_gene: TRBV4-1; abundance: once
CDR3aa: CASTLGQGGTGELFF; CDR3nt: TGTGCCAGCACCTTGGGGCAGGGGGGCACCGGGGAGCTGTTTTTT; j_gene: TRBJ2-2; d_gene: .; v_gene: TRBV6-6; abundance: .
CDR3aa: CASSLYLEQFF; CDR3nt: TGTGCCAGCAGCTTGTATCTTGAGCAGTTCTTC; j_gene: TRBJ2-1; d_gene: .; v_gene: TRBV5-6; abundance: .
CDR3aa: CASSLEGLSVREQFF; CDR3nt: TGCGCCAGCAGCTTGGAAGGACTTTCCGTCAGGGAGCAGTTCTTC; j_gene: TRBJ2-1; d_gene: .; v_gene: TRBV5-1; abundance: .
CDR3aa: CASSDSSTGEQYF; CDR3nt: TGTGCCAGCAGTGACTCTTCCACGGGCGAGCAGTACTTC; j_gene: TRBJ2-7; d_gene: .; v_gene: TRBV6-4; abundance: .
CDR3aa: CASSRLAGGLYEQYF; CDR3nt: TGCGCCAGCAGCCGACTAGCGGGAGGGCTGTACGAGCAGTACTTC; j_gene: TRBJ2-7; d_gene: TRBD2; v_gene: TRBV4-1; abundance: .
CDR3aa: CASSFHNIDQDDNSPLHF; CDR3nt: TGTGCCAGCAGTTTCCACAACATCGACCAGGATGATAATTCACCCCTCCACTTT; j_gene: TRBJ1-6; d_gene: .; v_gene: TRBV28; abundance: few
CDR3aa: CASSGLAGGNEQFF; CDR3nt: TGTGCCTCTTCGGGGCTAGCGGGGGGGAATGAGCAGTTCTTC; j_gene: TRBJ2-1; d_gene: TRBD2; v_gene: TRBV30; abundance: .
CDR3aa: CASSLTAGNNQPQHF; CDR3nt: TGTGCCAGCAGTTTAACAGCGGGAAACAATCAGCCCCAGCATTTT; j_gene: TRBJ1-5; d_gene: .; v_gene: TRBV28; abundance: .
CDR3aa: CAISEVGDQPQHF; CDR3nt: TGTGCCATCAGTGAGGTAGGGGATCAGCCCCAGCATTTT; j_gene: TRBJ1-5; d_gene: .; v_gene: TRBV10-3; abundance: .
CDR3aa: CASSGRTSGSYEQYF; CDR3nt: TGTGCCAGCAGTGGTCGTACTAGCGGGAGCTACGAGCAGTACTTC; j_gene: TRBJ2-7; d_gene: TRBD2; v_gene: TRBV2; abundance: .
CDR3aa: CSAKNRGLKTQYF; CDR3nt: TGCAGCGCGAAGAACAGGGGGCTTAAGACCCAGTACTTC; j_gene: TRBJ2-5; d_gene: TRBD1; v_gene: TRBV29-1; abundance: .
CDR3aa: CASSLQGDTEAFF; CDR3nt: TGCGCCAGCAGCTTGCAGGGGGACACTGAAGCTTTCTTT; j_gene: TRBJ1-1; d_gene: TRBD1; v_gene: TRBV5-1; abundance: .
CDR3aa: CAWSVRANYGYTF; CDR3nt: TGTGCCTGGAGCGTCAGGGCTAACTATGGCTACACCTTC; j_gene: TRBJ1-2; d_gene: .; v_gene: TRBV30; abundance: .
CDR3aa: CSVVRVGTEAFF; CDR3nt: TGCAGCGTCGTCAGGGTCGGCACTGAAGCTTTCTTT; j_gene: TRBJ1-1; d_gene: .; v_gene: TRBV29-1; abundance: .
CDR3aa: CASSHPDRLNYGYTF; CDR3nt: TGCGCCAGCAGCCACCCGGACAGGCTTAACTATGGCTACACCTTC; j_gene: TRBJ1-2; d_gene: TRBD1; v_gene: TRBV4-1; abundance: .
CDR3aa: CASSIVSVYGELFF; CDR3nt: TGTGCCAGTAGTATCGTAAGCGTATACGGGGAGCTGTTTTTT; j_gene: TRBJ2-2; d_gene: .; v_gene: TRBV19; abundance: .
CDR3aa: CAISGGQGRNYGYTF; CDR3nt: TGTGCCATCAGCGGGGGACAGGGCCGTAACTATGGCTACACCTTC; j_gene: TRBJ1-2; d_gene: TRBD1; v_gene: TRBV10-3; abundance: few
CDR3aa: CASSQAGRGSYEQYF; CDR3nt: TGCGCCAGCAGCCAAGCCGGCAGGGGCTCCTACGAGCAGTACTTC; j_gene: TRBJ2-7; d_gene: .; v_gene: TRBV4-1; abundance: .
CDR3aa: CASSMEAGVRFF; CDR3nt: TGTGCCAGTAGTATGGAGGCGGGAGTAAGGTTCTTC; j_gene: TRBJ2-1; d_gene: TRBD2; v_gene: TRBV19; abundance: .
CDR3aa: CASSRTGGADTQYF; CDR3nt: TGCGCCAGCAGCCGAACAGGGGGCGCAGATACGCAGTATTTT; j_gene: TRBJ2-3; d_gene: TRBD1; v_gene: TRBV5-1; abundance: once
CDR3aa: CASSVVGDGTDTQYF; CDR3nt: TGTGCCAGCAGCGTAGTAGGGGATGGGACAGATACGCAGTATTTT; j_gene: TRBJ2-3; d_gene: .; v_gene: TRBV9; abundance: .
CDR3aa: CASGTGEGYTF; CDR3nt: TGTGCCAGCGGGACAGGGGAAGGCTACACCTTC; j_gene: TRBJ1-2; d_gene: TRBD1; v_gene: TRBV2; abundance: .
CDR3aa: CASSYRGSSYNEQFF; CDR3nt: TGTGCCAGCAGTTACCGAGGTAGCTCCTACAATGAGCAGTTCTTC; j_gene: TRBJ2-1; d_gene: .; v_gene: TRBV6-5; abundance: .
CDR3aa: CASSPLGDTQYF; CDR3nt: TGTGCCAGCAGCCCCCTAGGTGATACGCAGTATTTT; j_gene: TRBJ2-3; d_gene: .; v_gene: TRBV6-5; abundance: .
CDR3aa: CASSQDRGNYNEQFF; CDR3nt: TGCGCCAGCAGCCAAGATCGGGGGAACTACAATGAGCAGTTCTTC; j_gene: TRBJ2-1; d_gene: .; v_gene: TRBV4-3; abundance: .
CDR3aa: CASRQRTSGRSDEQFF; CDR3nt: TGCGCCAGCAGGCAAAGGACTAGCGGGAGGTCGGATGAGCAGTTCTTC; j_gene: TRBJ2-1; d_gene: TRBD2; v_gene: TRBV5-1; abundance: .
CDR3aa: CASSELPGTQYF; CDR3nt: TGTGCCAGCAGTGAACTCCCAGGGACCCAGTACTTC; j_gene: TRBJ2-5; d_gene: .; v_gene: TRBV2; abundance: .
CDR3aa: CASSLGSGGYEQYF; CDR3nt: TGTGCCAGCAGCTTGGGATCAGGGGGCTACGAGCAGTACTTC; j_gene: TRBJ2-7; d_gene: TRBD1; v_gene: TRBV5-6; abundance: once